This entry features one T cell receptor (beta chain) sequence. The data belong to a study of technical replicates of blood from several donors. Trimming cost V 2 bases and J 5 bases; bases outside gene matches: 13. This CDR3 is built from 18 residues. CDR1 and CDR2 (germline): SGHTA, FQGNSA. Method: immunoSEQ multiplex PCR; TCRdb's copy keeps in-frame clones and lacks some. The sample lists tens of thousands of clones; 90% to 95% were seen once. This clonotype was sampled from a human donor in good health. The genes are TRBV7-2 and TRBJ1-2, with TRBD1 matching over 11 bases. Sequences were obtained from T cells isolated from PBMCs. The CDR3: CASSLRRTGGVVRYGYTF. CDR3 nucleotides: TGTGCCAGCAGCTTACGGAGGACAGGGGGCGTAGTTCGGTATGGCTACACCTTC.